These 15 T cell receptor beta chains came from one sample sequenced in a study of early T cells in non-severe SARS-CoV-2 infection. TCRdb ran MiXCR on the 5' RACE reads and lists one entry per CDR3 protein. The sample holds some 63,000 distinct CDR3 sequences; over 10% are singletons and the top ten take around 5.1%. Sequenced input: whole blood. The receptors were gathered from an adult who was a healthcare worker with PCR-confirmed SARS-CoV-2 infection or an uninfected control (not recorded which).

Only a few counts were recorded for this clonotype. The gene calls are TRBV4-2 and TRBJ1-5; TRBD1 is a possible D gene (5 bases). The CDR3 runs to 14 residues. CDR1 is LGHNA and CDR2 is YNFKEQ in the germline V gene. V shed 0 bases and J shed 4 bases, with 7 bases lying between them. This CDR3 is CASSQDAGNQPQHF. The CDR3 DNA is TGTGCCAGCAGCCAAGATGCAGGGAATCAGCCCCAGCATTTT.

The rearrangement joins TRBV20-1 to TRBJ2-3; 9 nucleotides align to TRBD2. V shed 2 bases, J shed 2 bases, and the junction held 2 bases outside the gene matches. From germline, CDR1 is DFQATT and CDR2 SNEGSKA (reference sequence). This CDR3 comprises 14 residues. CDR3 coding DNA: TGCAGTGCTAGACTAGCGGGGATCACAGATACGCAGTATTTT. Translating gives CSARLAGITDTQYF.

This clonotype was observed a single time. The gene calls are TRBV3-1 and TRBJ1-2; TRBD1 is a possible D gene (5 bases). The V and J ends lost 5 bases and 2 bases respectively, with 18 bases between them. The CDR3 has 16 residues. CDR1 is LGHDT and CDR2 is YNNKEL in the germline V gene (reference sequence). The CDR3 region has the DNA TGTGCCAGCAGCAAGGTTGACAGCTCCATCAACTATGGCTACACCTTC. Its protein product is CASSKVDSSINYGYTF.

This clonotype was counted only a few times. The rearrangement uses TRBV19 and TRBJ2-2; no clear D gene. Germline CDR1 LNHDA, CDR2 SQIVND (reference sequence). CDR3 length equals 13 residues. Trimming cost V 4 bases and J 3 bases, with 6 bases left between them. The CDR3 loop reads CASSKQDTGELFF. The CDR3 DNA reads as TGTGCCAGTAGTAAGCAGGACACCGGGGAGCTGTTTTTT.

The genes are TRBV6-2 or TRBV6-3 and TRBJ2-1, with D possibly being TRBD1 (5 bases). V was cut by 4 bases and J by 5 bases, with 9 bases left in between. The CDR3 covers 13 residues. Germline V gives CDR1 MNHEY, CDR2 SVGEGT. The CDR3 region is CASSWGGNNEQFF. The CDR3 DNA follows: TGTGCCAGCAGTTGGGGCGGAAACAATGAGCAGTTCTTC.

This clonotype was seen ten or more times. The chain is built from TRBV29-1 and TRBJ2-3; D is unresolved. The CDR3 spans 13 residues. Germline assignment: CDR1 SQVTM and CDR2 ANQGSEA. Trimming removed 3 bases from V and 0 bases from J, with 7 bases in between. The CDR3 loop is CSVEAWSTDTQYF. The CDR3 DNA sequence: TGCAGCGTTGAGGCATGGAGCACAGATACGCAGTATTTT.

Ten or more counts support this clonotype. The gene calls are TRBV20-1 and TRBJ2-5, with D tentatively TRBD2 (5 bases). This CDR3 spans 14 amino acids. Germline CDR1 is DFQATT and CDR2 is SNEGSKA (reference sequence). Trimming cost V 6 bases and J 5 bases, with 19 bases left between them. Written as DNA, the CDR3 is TGCAGTGCGCAATCATCGGTCGGGGTTGAGACCCAGTACTTC. Amino acids: CSAQSSVGVETQYF.

This clonotype came up many times. V usage is TRBV11-2 and J usage is TRBJ2-5; D is undetermined. The V gene lost 0 bases and the J gene lost 2 bases, with 7 bases spanning the gap. CDR1 SGHAT and CDR2 FQNNGV come from the germline V gene. The CDR3 is made up of 14 amino acids. CDR3 in amino acids: CASSLDRVQETQYF. The CDR3 bases are TGTGCCAGCAGCTTAGACAGAGTACAAGAGACCCAGTACTTC.

This clonotype was picked up a small number of times. The chain combines TRBV7-2 with TRBJ1-4, with 9 bases that match TRBD1. In germline, CDR1 is SGHTA, CDR2 FQGNSA. The V segment lost 4 bases and the J segment 2 bases; nucleotides outside the gene matches: 5. This CDR3 contains 16 residues. Here the CDR3 reads CASSSGTGYTNEKLFF. The CDR3 DNA follows: TGTGCCAGCAGCTCCGGGACAGGGTACACTAATGAAAAACTGTTTTTT.

This clonotype was recorded many times. The gene calls are TRBV11-2 and TRBJ2-3, with 8 bases matching TRBD2. The junction had 6 bases not matched to a gene; V was cut back by 5 bases and J by 2 bases. The CDR3 consists of 15 residues. Germline lookup yields CDR1 SGHAT and CDR2 FQNNGV. The CDR3 nucleotides are TGTGCCAGCAGCCTTAGCGGGGCGTCCACAGATACGCAGTATTTT. Translated, it gives CASSLSGASTDTQYF. The full variable domain, rest sourced from reference TRBV11-2 and TRBJ2-3, is EAGVAQSPRYKIIEKRQSVAFWCNPISGHATLYWYQQILGQGPKLLIQFQNNGVVDDSQLPKDRFSAERLKGVDSTLKIQPAKLEDSAVYLCASSLSGASTDTQYFGPGTRLTVL.

This clonotype was counted many times. The chain links TRBV2 to TRBJ1-4, with TRBD1 as a possible D gene (6 bases). The germline V and J ends were trimmed by 0 bases and 3 bases, with 14 bases remaining between them. The CDR3 length is 17 residues. Germline V gene lookup returns CDR1 SNHLY and CDR2 FYNNEI. DNA for the CDR3: TGTGCCAGCAGTGAAGCGAATCCACAGGGTTCTAATGAAAAACTGTTTTTT. Translation: CASSEANPQGSNEKLFF.

This rearrangement joins TRBV7-2 to TRBJ2-5, with a weak D call TRBD2 (6 bases). This CDR3 is built from 14 residues. CDR1 and CDR2 (germline): SGHTA, FQGNSA. The V end lost 7 bases, the J end lost 2 bases, and 14 bases lay between the germline ends. The CDR3 nucleotides are TGTGCCAGCACCGAACAAGGGACTCAAGAGACCCAGTACTTC. Encoded protein: CASTEQGTQETQYF.

The chain has TRBV29-1 and TRBJ2-5, with D perhaps TRBD2 (6 bases). This CDR3 is built from 12 residues. Germline V lookup: CDR1 SQVTM, CDR2 ANQGSEA. Trimming removed 4 bases at V and 5 bases at J, with 11 bases between. CDR3 sequence reads: CSVVEGRETQYF. The CDR3 bases are TGCAGCGTTGTTGAAGGGAGGGAGACCCAGTACTTC.

Relative to its sample, this clonotype is medium-sized. The chain couples TRBV10-3 to TRBJ2-3; no clear D gene. The CDR3 is 14 amino acids. Trimming stripped 4 bases from V and 4 bases from J, with 12 bases between. CDR1 is ENHRY, CDR2 SYGVKD, per germline. In DNA form, the CDR3 reads TGTGCCATCAGTGGAATTATGACGGCAGATACGCAGTATTTT. Amino acid sequence: CAISGIMTADTQYF.

This clonotype occurred a few times. The V call is TRBV3-1, the J call TRBJ2-5; D gene ambiguous. Germline V CDR1 and CDR2: LGHDT, YNNKEL (reference sequence). V shed 3 bases and J shed 7 bases, with 9 bases lying between them. The CDR3 runs to 12 residues. Here the CDR3 reads CASSQLSRTQYF. Written as DNA, the CDR3 is TGTGCCAGCAGCCAGCTCTCGAGGACCCAGTACTTC.